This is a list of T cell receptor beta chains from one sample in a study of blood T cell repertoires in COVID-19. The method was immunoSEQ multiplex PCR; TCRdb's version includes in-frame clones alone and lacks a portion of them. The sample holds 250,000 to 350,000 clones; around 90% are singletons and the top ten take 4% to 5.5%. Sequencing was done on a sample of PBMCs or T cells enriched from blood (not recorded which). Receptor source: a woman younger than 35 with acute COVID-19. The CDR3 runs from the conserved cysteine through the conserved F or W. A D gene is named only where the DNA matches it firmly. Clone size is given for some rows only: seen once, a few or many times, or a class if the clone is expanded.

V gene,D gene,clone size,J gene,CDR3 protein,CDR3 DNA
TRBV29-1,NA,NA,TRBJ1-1,CSVEGRMNTEAFF,TGCAGCGTTGAAGGCAGAATGAACACTGAAGCTTTCTTT
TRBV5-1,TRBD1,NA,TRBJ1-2,CASSTGQDYGYTF,TGCGCCAGCAGCACCGGACAGGACTATGGCTACACCTTC
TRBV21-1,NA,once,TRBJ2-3,CASSSRLAGGQNTDTQYF,TGTGCCAGCAGCTCTCGACTAGCGGGAGGCCAGAACACAGATACGCAGTATTTT
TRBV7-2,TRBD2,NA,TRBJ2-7,CASSLTGLEAYEQYF,TGTGCCAGCAGCTTAACGGGACTAGAGGCCTACGAGCAGTACTTC
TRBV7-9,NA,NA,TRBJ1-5,CASSSAGYDQPQHF,TGTGCCAGCAGCTCGGCAGGGTACGATCAGCCCCAGCATTTT
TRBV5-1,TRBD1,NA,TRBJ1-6,CASSLGQGAFHNSPLHF,TGCGCCAGCAGCTTGGGACAGGGGGCATTCCATAATTCACCCCTCCACTTT
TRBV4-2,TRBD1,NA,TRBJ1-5,CASSQGQGNGQPQHF,TGTGCCAGCAGCCAAGGACAGGGGAACGGGCAGCCCCAGCATTTT
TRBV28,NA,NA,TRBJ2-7,CASSFRGYEQYF,TGTGCCAGCAGTTTTCGCGGGTACGAGCAGTACTTC
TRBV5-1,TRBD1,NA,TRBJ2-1,CASSLSGTEYNEQFF,TGCGCCAGCAGTCTGTCCGGGACAGAATACAATGAGCAGTTCTTC
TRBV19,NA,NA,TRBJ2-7,CASSIDAGDEQYF,TGTGCCAGTAGTATAGATGCAGGCGACGAGCAGTACTTC
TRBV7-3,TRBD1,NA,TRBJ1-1,CASSPQGGLMNTEAFF,TGTGCCAGCAGCCCACAGGGGGGGTTAATGAACACTGAAGCTTTCTTT
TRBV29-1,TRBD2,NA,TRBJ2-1,CSPRLAEYNEQFF,TGCAGCCCAAGACTAGCGGAGTACAATGAGCAGTTCTTC
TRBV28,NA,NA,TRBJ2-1,CASSPTETSYNEQFF,TGTGCCAGCAGTCCAACCGAGACTTCCTACAATGAGCAGTTCTTC
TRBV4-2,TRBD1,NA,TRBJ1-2,CASSRETGVVLGYTF,TGTGCCAGCAGCCGCGAAACAGGGGTGGTCCTTGGCTACACCTTC
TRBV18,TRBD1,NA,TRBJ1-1,CASSPDRDTEAFF,TGTGCCAGCTCACCGGACAGGGACACTGAAGCTTTCTTT
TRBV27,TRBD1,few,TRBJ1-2,CASSLALPGQGADYGYTF,TGTGCCAGCAGTTTAGCGTTACCGGGACAGGGGGCGGACTATGGCTACACCTTC
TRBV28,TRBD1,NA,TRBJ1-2,CASSLWDRGRDYTF,TGTGCCAGCAGTTTATGGGACAGGGGGCGCGACTACACCTTC
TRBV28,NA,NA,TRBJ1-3,CASSRARGAGNTIYF,TGTGCCAGCAGCCGGGCGCGGGGAGCTGGAAACACCATATATTTT
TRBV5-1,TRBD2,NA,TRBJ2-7,CASSLNGGSSYEQYF,TGCGCCAGCAGCTTGAACGGCGGGAGCTCGTACGAGCAGTACTTC
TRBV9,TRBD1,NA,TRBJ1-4,CASSEGAHINEKLFF,TGTGCCAGCAGCGAGGGGGCGCATATTAATGAAAAACTGTTTTTT
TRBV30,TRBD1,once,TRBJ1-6,CAWSPGTGNSPLHF,TGTGCCTGGAGTCCCGGGACAGGGAATTCACCCCTCCACTTT
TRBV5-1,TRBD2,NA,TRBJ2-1,CASSLEGLSGSYNEQFF,TGCGCCAGCAGCTTAGAGGGTCTTAGCGGGAGTTACAATGAGCAGTTCTTC
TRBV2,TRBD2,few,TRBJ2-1,CASSERGGPDNEQFF,TGTGCCAGCAGTGAACGGGGGGGACCGGACAATGAGCAGTTCTTC
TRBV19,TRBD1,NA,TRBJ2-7,CASRDRGSYEQYF,TGTGCCAGCCGGGACAGGGGTTCCTACGAGCAGTACTTC
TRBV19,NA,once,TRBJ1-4,CASSILAGPVSEKLFF,TGTGCCAGTAGTATCTTGGCAGGCCCCGTCTCTGAAAAACTGTTTTTT
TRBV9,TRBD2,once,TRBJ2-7,CASNVPAGVVYEQYF,TGTGCCAGCAACGTCCCAGCGGGAGTTGTCTACGAGCAGTACTTC
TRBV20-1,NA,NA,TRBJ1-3,CSASDEGVGHLSGNTIYF,TGCAGTGCTAGTGATGAAGGTGTGGGACACCTCTCTGGAAACACCATATATTTT
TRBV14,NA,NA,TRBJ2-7,CASSLPAGGGPYEQYF,TGTGCCAGCAGCCTCCCAGCAGGGGGAGGACCCTACGAGCAGTACTTC
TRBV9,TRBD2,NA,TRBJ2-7,CAAPSGRGSYEQYF,TGTGCCGCCCCCAGTGGGAGGGGCTCCTACGAGCAGTACTTC
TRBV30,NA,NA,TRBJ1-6,CAWSVVGDSPLHF,TGTGCCTGGAGTGTGGTCGGGGATTCACCCCTCCACTTT
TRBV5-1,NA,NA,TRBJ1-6,CASSLGQGINSPLHF,TGCGCCAGCAGCTTGGGCCAGGGAATAAATTCACCCCTCCACTTT
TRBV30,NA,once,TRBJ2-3,CAWSKRTTDTQYF,TGTGCCTGGAGTAAGCGGACCACAGATACGCAGTATTTT
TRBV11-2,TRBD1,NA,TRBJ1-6,CASCKGQGSHSPLHF,TGTGCCAGCTGTAAGGGACAGGGGAGTCATTCACCCCTCCACTTT
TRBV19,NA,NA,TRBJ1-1,CASQVNTEAFF,TGTGCCAGTCAGGTGAACACTGAAGCTTTCTTT
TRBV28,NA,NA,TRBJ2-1,CASSLSSGYNEQFF,TGTGCCAGCAGTTTATCCTCGGGATACAATGAGCAGTTCTTC
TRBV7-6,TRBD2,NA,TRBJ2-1,CASSSGRGGLAGNNEQFF,TGTGCCAGCAGCTCAGGAAGGGGGGGACTAGCGGGAAACAATGAGCAGTTCTTC
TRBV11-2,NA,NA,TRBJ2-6,CASTAGPSLAGANVLTF,TGTGCCAGCACGGCGGGACCATCTTTAGCTGGGGCCAACGTCCTGACTTTC
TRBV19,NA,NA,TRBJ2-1,CASSIDPGLQQFF,TGTGCCAGTAGTATAGACCCCGGACTACAACAGTTCTTC
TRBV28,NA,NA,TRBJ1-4,CASSSGTFEKLFF,TGTGCCAGCAGTTCCGGGACTTTTGAAAAACTGTTTTTT
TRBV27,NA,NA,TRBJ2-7,CASKPGQLSYEQYF,TGTGCCAGCAAGCCCGGACAGCTCTCCTACGAGCAGTACTTC
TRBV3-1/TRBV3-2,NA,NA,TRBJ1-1,CASSRGGTVNTEAFF,TGTGCCAGCAGCCGCGGGGGGACGGTGAACACTGAAGCTTTCTTT
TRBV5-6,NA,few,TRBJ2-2,CASSLVWADPYTGELFF,TGTGCCAGCAGCTTGGTTTGGGCAGACCCTTACACCGGGGAGCTGTTTTTT